This T cell receptor beta chain was recorded in a study of OX40 agonist ivuxolimab in advanced cancers. In the study overall: While on treatment, patients had intravenous ivuxolimab at 0.01 to 10 mg/kg every 2 weeks.

Sequencing used immunoSEQ multiplex PCR; TCRdb keeps in-frame clones, though not all of them. Of 45,000 to 55,000 clones in the sample, roughly 80% were seen once. Whole-study results and caveats: In the 0.1-3.0 mg/kg groups, partial responders showed among the lowest expansion.

Regarding this clone: The target antigen is unknown.

The V gene's germline CDR1 is ENHRY and CDR2 SYGVKD. V was clipped by 10 bases and J by 7 bases; unmatched bases: 16. The CDR3 has 14 amino acids. The sequencing here drew on CD4+ or CD8+ T cells sorted from blood, taken in a trial of the OX40 agonist ivuxolimab. This clonotype originated in an adult with an advanced solid tumor such as melanoma, head and neck, liver or kidney cancer. The J gene is TRBJ2-7, the V gene TRBV10-3; 7 nucleotides line up with TRBD2. The CDR3 region is CATSYGTTGGEQYF. The CDR3 DNA is TGTGCCACCTCCTACGGGACTACGGGCGGTGAGCAGTACTTC.